Included here is one T cell receptor beta chain sequence, with context. The antigen remains unidentified. This CDR3 is built from 15 residues. Trimming pared 0 bases from V and 2 bases from J, leaving 9 bases between. Germline-derived CDR1 and CDR2 are SGHDT and YYEEEE. This entry belongs to a study of beta chain features in type 1 diabetes. Study details: Healthy donors, compared against patients, showed similar age, gender and cell yields.

Points from the study as a whole: Using cDNA template may skew counts toward highly expressing activated cells. Equally in patients and controls, PCR might preferentially amplify shorter templates. A pattern of fewer insertions and more deletions at VDJ junctions was seen in type 1 diabetes patients. Among patients with Type 1 diabetes, TCRB CDR3s were moderately but significantly shorter in every one of the four CD4+ subsets.

What was sequenced were expressed TCRB transcripts, since all of the isolated RNA had been reverse transcribed. Here immunoSEQ multiplex PCR was the method, and the copy in TCRdb shows in-frame clones only, minus some. Of approximately 100,000 clones in the sample, under 30% were seen once. This sequence originates from a woman under 30 with type 1 diabetes. Input material: central memory CD4+ T cells from blood. V and J are TRBV5-6 and TRBJ1-3; the D is unclear. In nucleotides, the CDR3 is TGTGCCAGCAGCTTGGGCGGGCAACCTGGAAACACCATATATTTT. This encodes CASSLGGQPGNTIYF. The complete variable domain, with remaining parts taken from reference TRBV5-6 and TRBJ1-3, reads DAGVTQSPTHLIKTRGQQVTLRCSPKSGHDTVSWYQQALGQGPQFIFQYYEEEERQRGNFPDRFSGHQFPNYSSELNVNALLLGDSALYLCASSLGGQPGNTIYFGEGSWLTVV.